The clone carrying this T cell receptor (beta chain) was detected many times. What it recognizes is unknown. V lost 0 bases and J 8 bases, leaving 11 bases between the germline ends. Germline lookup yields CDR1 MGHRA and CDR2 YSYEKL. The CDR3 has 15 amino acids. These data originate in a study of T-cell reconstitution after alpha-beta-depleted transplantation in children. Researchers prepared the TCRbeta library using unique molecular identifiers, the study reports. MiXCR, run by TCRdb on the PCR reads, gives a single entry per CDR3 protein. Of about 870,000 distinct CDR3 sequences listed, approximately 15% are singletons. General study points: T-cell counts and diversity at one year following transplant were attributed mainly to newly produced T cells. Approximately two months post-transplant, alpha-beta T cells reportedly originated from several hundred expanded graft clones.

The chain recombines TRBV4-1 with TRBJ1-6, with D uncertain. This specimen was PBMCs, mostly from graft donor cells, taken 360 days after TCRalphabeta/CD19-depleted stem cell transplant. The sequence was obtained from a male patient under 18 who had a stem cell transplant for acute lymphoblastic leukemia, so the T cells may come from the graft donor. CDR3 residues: CASSQDHRGDSPLHF. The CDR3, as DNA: TGCGCCAGCAGCCAAGATCACCGGGGAGATTCACCCCTCCACTTT.